This record concerns one TCR beta chain sequence. There is no known antigen for this receptor. Nothing much larger sits one base from this clone, and base qualities are not available. These data belong to a study of tumor-infiltrating lymphocytes in localized non-small cell lung cancer (dated by TCRdb to the early 2020s). For the wider study: Several histologies were represented in the cohort, which also included both smokers and never-smokers as well as patients whose samples were collected after neoadjuvant chemotherapy. Resected tumor tissue and uninvolved lung tissue described as non-adjacent to the tumor were contributed by each patient, with both tissues obtained from the same patient. For more than 45 patients, immunoSEQ T-cell fraction was compared between paired tumor and uninvolved lung. Alongside flow cytometry, multiplex immunofluorescence, RNA-seq, exome sequencing and proteomics, TCR sequencing was applied to the same patients as one of several integrated assays. The overall ICON cohort was composed of around 150 surgical patients with localized non-small cell lung cancer whose tumors were resected. General conclusions and limits of the study: Because different assays used different pieces of the same tissue, intratumor heterogeneity could not be separated from technical variation. Assay coverage varied across patients depending on available tissue quantity, so only a subset of the cohort had TCR sequencing. TCR-derived T-cell fraction did not differ between the flow cytometry-defined immunotypes IM1 (good prognosis) and IM2 (poor prognosis). Higher T cell infiltration in tumors than in uninvolved lung tissue was supported by TCRbeta sequencing, consistent with immunofluorescence CD3 counts.

The immunoSEQ assay used for TCR sequencing gave the T-cell fraction in both tumor and uninvolved lung tissue. In the paper's pipeline: For survival analysis, patients were divided into high (upper tertile) and low (lower two tertiles) T-cell fraction groups, which were compared by log-rank test. A signed-rank test was used to test differences in T-cell fraction between paired tumor and uninvolved lung samples. Not all clones reach the TCRdb copy of this immuneACCESS table, which keeps in-frame sequences only. Checked studies attribute under half of the gap to unresolved V genes and leave the rest unexplained. The V and J calls and clone size come from that table; D and trimming were worked out from the DNA. The sample table holds around 15,000 clones, of which 80% were seen once. 10% of the sample goes to the ten largest clones. Counted from cysteine to phenylalanine, this CDR3 has 15 amino acids. This entry keeps only the CDR3 DNA: 45 bases, framed from base 1. V is reduced by 5 bases and J by 7 bases, leaving a spacing of 19 bases between them. CDR1 and CDR2 were assigned from the germline V gene as SGHTA and FQGNSA.

Enrollment in ICON was initiated in the first half of 2016, and the last patient was enrolled in late 2018. In a subcohort of 76 patients, fresh tumor and matched uninvolved tissue were collected for in-depth immune analyses, with TCR sequencing among those analyses. No cell sorting was done, and TCR sequencing was instead run on DNA isolated from bulk tissue. Recombination connected TRBV7-2 to TRBJ2-3; TRBD2 is perhaps the D gene, given 6 matching bases. The material sequenced was uninvolved lung tissue not adjacent to the tumor. The source of this sequence is a human donor with non-small cell lung cancer. This receptor carries the CDR3 CASSPISLAQHTQYF. The bases are TGTGCCAGCAGCCCCATAAGCCTAGCGCAACATACGCAGTATTTT.